This T cell receptor beta chain was obtained from a study of T cells in Graves' hyperthyroidism and ophthalmopathy. Each diagnosis drew on symptoms, thyroxine, TRAb, thyroid ultrasound and orbital computed tomography findings. The sample holds a few counts of this clonotype. Amplified TCR beta CDR3 regions came from RNA transcripts. With the HTBI primer set, the TCR CDR3 went through a first round of RT-PCR. TCRdb reprocessed the multiplex PCR reads with MiXCR, giving one entry per CDR3 protein. The data show under 600,000 distinct CDR3 sequences, with more than 15% seen just once and 2.5% to 4% held by the top ten. CDR3 length equals 15 residues. Germline CDR1 reads MNHNS; CDR2 reads SASEGT. V gave up 3 bases and J gave up 8 bases; unmatched junction bases: 7.

The chain couples TRBV6-1 to TRBJ2-1; TRBD2 agrees at 10 bases. This TCR was sampled from a woman aged 40 to 49 with Graves' ophthalmopathy. Sequenced material: blood. The CDR3 region is CASSDPSGSFDEQFF. CDR3 coding DNA: TGTGCCAGCAGTGATCCTAGCGGGAGCTTCGATGAGCAGTTCTTC.